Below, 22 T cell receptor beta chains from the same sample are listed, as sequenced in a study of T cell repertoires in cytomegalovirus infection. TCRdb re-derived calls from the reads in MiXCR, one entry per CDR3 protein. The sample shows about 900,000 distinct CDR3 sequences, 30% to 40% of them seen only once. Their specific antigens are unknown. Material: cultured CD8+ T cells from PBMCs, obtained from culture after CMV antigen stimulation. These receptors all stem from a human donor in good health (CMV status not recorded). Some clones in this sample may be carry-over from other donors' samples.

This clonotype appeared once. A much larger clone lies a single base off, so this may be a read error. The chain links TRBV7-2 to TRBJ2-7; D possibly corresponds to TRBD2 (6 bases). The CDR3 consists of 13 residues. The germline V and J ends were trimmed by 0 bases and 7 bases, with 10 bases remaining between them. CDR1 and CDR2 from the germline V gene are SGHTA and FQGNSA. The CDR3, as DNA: TGTGCCAGCAGCTTAGCCGGGGGATGGGAGCAGTACGTC. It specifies CASSLAGGWEQYV.

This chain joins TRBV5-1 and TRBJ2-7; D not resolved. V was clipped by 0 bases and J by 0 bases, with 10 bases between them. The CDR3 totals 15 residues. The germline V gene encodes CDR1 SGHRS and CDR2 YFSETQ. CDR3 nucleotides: TGCGCCAGCAGCTTGGTGAATAGGATCTCCTACGAGCAGTACGTC. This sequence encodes CASSLVNRISYEQYV.

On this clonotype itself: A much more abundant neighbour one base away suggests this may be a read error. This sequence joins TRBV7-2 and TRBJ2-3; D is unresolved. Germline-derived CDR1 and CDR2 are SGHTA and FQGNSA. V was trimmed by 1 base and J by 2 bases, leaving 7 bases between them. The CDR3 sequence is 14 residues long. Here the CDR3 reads CTSSLDRITDTQYF. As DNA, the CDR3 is TGTACCAGCAGCTTAGACCGCATCACAGATACGCAGTATTTT.

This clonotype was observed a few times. The CDR3 sequence: CASSFAVRGGRSDTDTQYF. The CDR3, as DNA: TGTGCCAGCAGTTTTGCAGTCCGGGGTGGTCGTTCGGATACAGATACGCAGTATTTT. The chain combines TRBV12-3 or TRBV12-4 with TRBJ2-3, with a tentative D call TRBD2 (5 bases). The CDR3 has 19 residues. V gave up 3 bases and J gave up 3 bases, with 25 bases separating them.

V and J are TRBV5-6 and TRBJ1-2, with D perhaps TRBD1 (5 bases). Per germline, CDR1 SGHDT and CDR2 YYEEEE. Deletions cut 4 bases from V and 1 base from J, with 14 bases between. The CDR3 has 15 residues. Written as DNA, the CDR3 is TGTGCCAGCAGCAAACGGGGCGGGAATAACTATGGCTACACCTTC. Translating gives CASSKRGGNNYGYTF.

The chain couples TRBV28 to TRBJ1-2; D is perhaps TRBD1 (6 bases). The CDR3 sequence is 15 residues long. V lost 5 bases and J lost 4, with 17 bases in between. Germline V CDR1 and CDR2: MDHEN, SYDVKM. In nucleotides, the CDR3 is TGTGCCAGCAGTCTCGATCGGGACACGGTCTATGGCTACACCTTC. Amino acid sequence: CASSLDRDTVYGYTF.

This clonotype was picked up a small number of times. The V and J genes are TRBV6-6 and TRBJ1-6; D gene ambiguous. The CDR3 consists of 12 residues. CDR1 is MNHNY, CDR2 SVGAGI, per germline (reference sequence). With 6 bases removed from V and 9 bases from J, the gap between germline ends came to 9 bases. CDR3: CASSHTASPLHF. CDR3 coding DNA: TGTGCCAGCAGCCACACGGCTTCACCCCTCCACTTT.

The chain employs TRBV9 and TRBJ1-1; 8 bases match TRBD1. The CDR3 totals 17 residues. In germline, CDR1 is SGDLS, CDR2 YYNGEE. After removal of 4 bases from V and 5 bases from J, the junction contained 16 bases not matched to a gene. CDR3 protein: CASSFRTGIRQGTEAFF. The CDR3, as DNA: TGTGCCAGCAGCTTCCGGACAGGGATCAGGCAAGGGACTGAAGCTTTCTTT.

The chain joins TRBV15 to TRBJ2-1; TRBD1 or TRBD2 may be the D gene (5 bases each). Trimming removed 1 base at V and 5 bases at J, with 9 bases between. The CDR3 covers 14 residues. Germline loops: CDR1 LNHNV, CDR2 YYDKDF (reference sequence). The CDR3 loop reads CATSRVGTNNEQFF. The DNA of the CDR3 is TGTGCCACCAGCAGAGTCGGGACGAACAATGAGCAGTTCTTC.

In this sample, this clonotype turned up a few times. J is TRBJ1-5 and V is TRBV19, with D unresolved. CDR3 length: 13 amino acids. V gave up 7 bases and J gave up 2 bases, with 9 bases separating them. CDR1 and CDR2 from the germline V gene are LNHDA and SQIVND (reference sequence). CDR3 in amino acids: CASTPGGNQPQHF. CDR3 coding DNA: TGTGCCAGTACCCCGGGTGGCAATCAGCCCCAGCATTTT.

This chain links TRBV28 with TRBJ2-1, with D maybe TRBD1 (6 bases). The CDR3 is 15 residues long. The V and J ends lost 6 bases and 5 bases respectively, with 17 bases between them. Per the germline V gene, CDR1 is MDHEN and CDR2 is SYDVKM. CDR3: CASSTTDGQNNEQFF. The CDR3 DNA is TGTGCCAGCAGCACTACCGACGGACAGAACAATGAGCAGTTCTTC.

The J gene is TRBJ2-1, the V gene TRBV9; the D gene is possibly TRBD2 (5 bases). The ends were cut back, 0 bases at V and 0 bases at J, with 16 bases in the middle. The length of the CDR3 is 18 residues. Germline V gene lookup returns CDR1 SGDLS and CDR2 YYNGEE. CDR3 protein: CASSVDHASWSSYNEQFF. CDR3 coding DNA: TGTGCCAGCAGCGTAGATCACGCTAGCTGGAGCTCCTACAATGAGCAGTTCTTC.

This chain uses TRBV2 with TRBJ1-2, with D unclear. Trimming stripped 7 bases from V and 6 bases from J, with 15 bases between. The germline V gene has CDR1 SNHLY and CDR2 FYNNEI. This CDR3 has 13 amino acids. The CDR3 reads CASTAVVGDGYTF. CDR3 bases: TGTGCCAGCACCGCCGTTGTGGGAGATGGCTACACCTTC.

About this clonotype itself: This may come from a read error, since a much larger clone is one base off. The CDR3 here is CASSPQTMTSAVRADTQYF. The CDR3 bases are TGTGCCAGCAGCCCACAAACGATGACTAGCGCCGTAAGAGCAGATACGCAGTATTTT. V and J are TRBV7-2 and TRBJ2-3, with TRBD2 matching 8 bases. The CDR3 covers 19 residues. From germline, CDR1 is SGHTA and CDR2 FQGNSA. With 5 bases clipped from V and 4 bases from J, the junction kept 20 bases outside the gene matches.

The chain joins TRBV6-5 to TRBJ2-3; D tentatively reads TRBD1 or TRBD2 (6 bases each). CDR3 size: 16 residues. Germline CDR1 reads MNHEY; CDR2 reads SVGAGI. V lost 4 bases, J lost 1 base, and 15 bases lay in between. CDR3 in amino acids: CASSLRPGAGTDTQYF. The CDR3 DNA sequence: TGTGCCAGCAGTTTGCGCCCGGGGGCCGGCACAGATACGCAGTATTTT.

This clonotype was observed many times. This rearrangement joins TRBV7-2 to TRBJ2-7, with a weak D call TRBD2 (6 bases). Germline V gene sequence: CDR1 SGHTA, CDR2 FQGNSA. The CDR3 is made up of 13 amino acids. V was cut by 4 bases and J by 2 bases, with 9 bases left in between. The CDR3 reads CASSWRGTYEQYF. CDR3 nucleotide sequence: TGTGCCAGCAGCTGGAGGGGTACCTACGAGCAGTACTTC.

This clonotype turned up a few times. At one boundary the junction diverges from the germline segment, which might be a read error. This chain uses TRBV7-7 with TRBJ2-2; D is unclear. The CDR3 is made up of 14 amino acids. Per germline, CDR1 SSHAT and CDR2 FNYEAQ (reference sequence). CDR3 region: CASSPGRSSGELFF. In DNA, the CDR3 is TGTGCTAGCAGCCCCGGAAGGAGCTCCGGGGAGCTGTTTTTT.

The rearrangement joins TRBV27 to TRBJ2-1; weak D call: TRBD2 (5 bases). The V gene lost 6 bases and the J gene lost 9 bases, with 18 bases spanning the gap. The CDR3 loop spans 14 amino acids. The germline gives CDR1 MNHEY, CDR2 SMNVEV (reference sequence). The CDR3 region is CASSFARREGEQFF. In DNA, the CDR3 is TGTGCCAGCAGCTTTGCTCGCCGCGAGGGTGAGCAGTTCTTC.

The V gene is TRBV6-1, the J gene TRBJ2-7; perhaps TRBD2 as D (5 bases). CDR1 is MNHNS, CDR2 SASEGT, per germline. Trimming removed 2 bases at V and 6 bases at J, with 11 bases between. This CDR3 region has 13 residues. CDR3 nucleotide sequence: TGTGCCAGCAGTGAACTACTAACTAGCGAGCAGTACGTC. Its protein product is CASSELLTSEQYV.

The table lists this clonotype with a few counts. CDR3 sequence: CASSLDILENSPLHF. In DNA form, the CDR3 reads TGTGCCAGCAGTCTTGACATACTCGAAAATTCACCCCTCCACTTT. This rearrangement joins TRBV6-1 to TRBJ1-6; D gene ambiguous. Trimming cost V 5 bases and J 7 bases, with 15 bases left between them. This CDR3 comprises 15 residues. Germline CDR1 is MNHNS and CDR2 is SASEGT.

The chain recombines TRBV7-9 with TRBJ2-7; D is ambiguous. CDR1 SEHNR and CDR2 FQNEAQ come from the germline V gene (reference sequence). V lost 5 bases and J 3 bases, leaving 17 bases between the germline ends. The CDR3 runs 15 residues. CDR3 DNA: TGTGCCAGCAGCAAAGGAGATCTACTAATCTACGAGCAGTACGTC. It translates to CASSKGDLLIYEQYV.

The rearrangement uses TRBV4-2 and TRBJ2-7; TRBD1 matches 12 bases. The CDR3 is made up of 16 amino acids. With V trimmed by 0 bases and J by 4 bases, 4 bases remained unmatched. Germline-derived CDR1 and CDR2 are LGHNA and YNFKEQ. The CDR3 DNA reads TGTGCCAGCAGCCAAGAGGGGACAGGGGGCATATACGAGCAGTACTTC. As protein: CASSQEGTGGIYEQYF.